This entry describes one TCR beta chain. These data belong to a study of STAT5B mutations in CD4+ large granular lymphocyte leukemia. Produced via immunoSEQ multiplex PCR; TCRdb's table is partial and in-frame only. Seen here are some 51,000 clones, 80% to 85% observed once, and the top ten hold 0.35% to 0.4%. Sequencing was carried out using CD4+ T cells from blood buffy coats. This sequence was found in a human donor in good health.

DNA for the CDR3: TGTGCCAGCAGGCGACAGGGGGACGGAAACACCATATATTTT. It translates to CASRRQGDGNTIYF. The chain combines TRBV2 with TRBJ1-3; 9 positions agree with TRBD1. This CDR3 contains 14 residues. Germline V CDR1 and CDR2: SNHLY, FYNNEI. The V gene end was trimmed by 6 bases and the J gene end by 4 bases; junction bases not matched to a gene: 4.